This TCR beta chain was profiled in a study of regulatory T cells in long-lasting Graves disease. Across the study: Freshly diagnosed Graves' patients had used antithyroid drugs for under 3 months. Study-wide findings and caveats: The TCR repertoire of persistent Graves' patients was less diverse than that of newly diagnosed ones. TRBV28, TRBJ1-2 and TRBJ2-5 were favored in persistent disease.

The time point is: newly diagnosed GD, antithyroid drugs for less than 3 months. PBMC-derived RNA was used for the TCR library. In building TCR beta libraries, iRepertoire HTBI primers were used together with Arm-PCR of CDR3 regions. TCRdb re-derived calls from the multiplex PCR reads in MiXCR, one entry per CDR3 protein. This sample yields 300,000 to 450,000 distinct CDR3 sequences, of which roughly a sixth are seen a single time; about 20% belongs to the top ten. With 2 bases removed from V and 8 bases from J, the gap between germline ends came to 11 bases. CDR1 and CDR2 from the germline V gene are SGHRS and YFSETQ. The CDR3 spans 14 residues. This clonotype showed up just a few times. Its cognate antigen is unknown. As the CDR3 is not closed by the conserved phenylalanine or tryptophan, this likely results from a read error.

The genes are TRBV5-1 and TRBJ1-6; a possible D gene is TRBD1 (6 bases). Sequenced here: peripheral blood mononuclear cells (PBMCs), sampled at new diagnosis, from a patient treated with antithyroid drugs. This clonotype originated in a female donor with Graves disease. For the CDR3, the DNA is TGCGCCAGCAGCTTAGGACAGCCCGATTCACCCCTCCACTCT. This sequence encodes CASSLGQPDSPLHS.